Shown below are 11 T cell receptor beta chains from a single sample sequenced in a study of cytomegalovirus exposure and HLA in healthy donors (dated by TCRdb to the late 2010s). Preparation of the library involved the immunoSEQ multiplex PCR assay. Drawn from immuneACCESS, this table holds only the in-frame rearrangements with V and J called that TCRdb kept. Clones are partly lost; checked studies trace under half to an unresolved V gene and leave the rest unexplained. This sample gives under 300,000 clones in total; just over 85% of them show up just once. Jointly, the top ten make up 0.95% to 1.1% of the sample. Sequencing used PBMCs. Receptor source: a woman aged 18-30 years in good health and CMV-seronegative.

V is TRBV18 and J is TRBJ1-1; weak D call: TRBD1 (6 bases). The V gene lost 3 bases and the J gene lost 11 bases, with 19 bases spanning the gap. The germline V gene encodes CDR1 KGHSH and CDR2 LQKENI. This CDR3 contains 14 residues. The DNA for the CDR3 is TGTGCCAGCTCACCGGAACAGGGATTGGTGGGCGCTTTCTTT. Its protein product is CASSPEQGLVGAFF.

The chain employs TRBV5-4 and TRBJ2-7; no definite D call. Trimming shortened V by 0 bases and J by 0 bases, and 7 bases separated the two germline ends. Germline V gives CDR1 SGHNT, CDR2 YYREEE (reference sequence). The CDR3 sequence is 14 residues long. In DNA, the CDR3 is TGTGCCAGCAGCTTGGCCCGTAACTCCTACGAGCAGTACTTC. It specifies CASSLARNSYEQYF.

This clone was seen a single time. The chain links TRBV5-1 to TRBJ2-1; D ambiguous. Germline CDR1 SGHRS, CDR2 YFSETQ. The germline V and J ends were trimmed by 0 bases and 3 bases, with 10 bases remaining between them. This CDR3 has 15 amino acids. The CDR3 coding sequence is TGCGCCAGCAGCTTGGAGTTTACGGTCTACAATGAGCAGTTCTTC. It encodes CASSLEFTVYNEQFF.

This chain's CDR3 is CASSVDRVPGDTQYF. CDR3 nucleotides: TGTGCCAGCAGCGTAGATCGAGTTCCGGGAGATACGCAGTATTTT. The rearrangement joins TRBV9 to TRBJ2-3; D ambiguous. The CDR3 runs to 15 residues. Trimming took off 0 bases at V and 5 bases at J, with 13 bases between the two ends. Germline CDR1 and CDR2: SGDLS and YYNGEE. The full variable domain, rest sourced from reference TRBV9 and TRBJ2-3, is DSGVTQTPKHLITATGQRVTLRCSPRSGDLSVYWYQQSLDQGLQFLIQYYNGEERAKGNILERFSAQQFPDLHSELNLSSLELGDSALYFCASSVDRVPGDTQYFGPGTRLTVL.

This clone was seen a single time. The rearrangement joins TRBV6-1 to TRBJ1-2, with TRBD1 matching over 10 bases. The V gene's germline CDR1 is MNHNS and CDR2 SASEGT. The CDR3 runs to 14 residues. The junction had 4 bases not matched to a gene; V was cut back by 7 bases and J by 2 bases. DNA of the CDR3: TGTGCCAGCAAATTGGACAGGGGGAACTATGGCTACACCTTC. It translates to CASKLDRGNYGYTF.

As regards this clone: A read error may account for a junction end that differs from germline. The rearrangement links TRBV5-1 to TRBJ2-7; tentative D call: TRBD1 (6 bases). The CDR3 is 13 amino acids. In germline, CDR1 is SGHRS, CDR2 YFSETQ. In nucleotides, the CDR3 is TGCGCCAGCAGCCCAGAGCCACAGGGAAAAAGGGACTTC. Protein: CASSPEPQGKRDF.

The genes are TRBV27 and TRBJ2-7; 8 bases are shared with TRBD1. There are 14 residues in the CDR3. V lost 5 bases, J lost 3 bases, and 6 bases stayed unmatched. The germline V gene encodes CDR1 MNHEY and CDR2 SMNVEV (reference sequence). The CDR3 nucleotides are TGTGCCAGCAGTCCCCACGGACAGGGCTACGAGCAGTACTTC. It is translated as CASSPHGQGYEQYF.

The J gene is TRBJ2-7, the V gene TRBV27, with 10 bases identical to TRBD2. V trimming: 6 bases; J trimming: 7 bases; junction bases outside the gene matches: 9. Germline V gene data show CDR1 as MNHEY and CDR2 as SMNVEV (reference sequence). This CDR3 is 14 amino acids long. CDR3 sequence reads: CASRILAGVREQYF. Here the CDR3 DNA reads TGTGCCAGCAGAATCCTAGCGGGAGTTCGTGAGCAGTACTTC.

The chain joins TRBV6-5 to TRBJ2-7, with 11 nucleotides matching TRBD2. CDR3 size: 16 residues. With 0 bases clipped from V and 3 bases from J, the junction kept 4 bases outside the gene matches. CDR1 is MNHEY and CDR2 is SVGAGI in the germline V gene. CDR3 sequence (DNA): TGTGCCAGCAGTTACTCGTCTAGCGGGGGGCTCTACGAGCAGTACTTC. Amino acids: CASSYSSSGGLYEQYF.

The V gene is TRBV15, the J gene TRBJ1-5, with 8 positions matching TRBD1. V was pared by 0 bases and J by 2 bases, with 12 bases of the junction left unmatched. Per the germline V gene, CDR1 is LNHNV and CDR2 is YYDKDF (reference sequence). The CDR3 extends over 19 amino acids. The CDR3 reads CATSRDGQGRRPGNQPQHF. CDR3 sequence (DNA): TGTGCCACCAGCAGAGATGGACAGGGACGTAGACCTGGCAATCAGCCCCAGCATTTT.

The chain's CDR3 is CASSLLRVSAWTDTQYF. In DNA, the CDR3 is TGTGCCAGCAGTTTGCTCAGGGTTTCAGCGTGGACAGATACGCAGTATTTT. The genes are TRBV27 and TRBJ2-3; D might be TRBD1 (5 bases). Looked up from germline, CDR1 is MNHEY and CDR2 is SMNVEV (reference sequence). The length of the CDR3 is 17 residues. Trimming shortened V by 3 bases and J by 3 bases, and 19 bases separated the two germline ends.